The 29 T cell receptor beta chains presented below share a single source sample, sequenced in a study of T cell repertoires in cytomegalovirus infection. TCRdb re-derived calls from the reads in MiXCR, one entry per CDR3 protein. The table shows approximately 910,000 distinct CDR3 sequences, with around 30% occurring only once. Their antigen targets remain unknown. The sequenced sample was cultured CD8+ T cells from PBMCs, obtained from culture after CMV antigen stimulation. These TCRs come from a human donor in good health (CMV status not recorded). Some clones in this sample may be carry-over from other donors' samples.

This clonotype was seen repeatedly, ten times or more. The chain has TRBV7-8 and TRBJ1-1; D possibly corresponds to TRBD1 (6 bases). CDR1 and CDR2 from the germline V gene are SGHVS and FQNEAQ. V was trimmed by 2 bases and J by 0 bases, leaving 10 bases between them. This CDR3 contains 15 residues. CDR3 protein: CASSLTRGLNTEAFF. The CDR3 nucleotides are TGTGCCAGCAGCTTAACCAGGGGATTGAACACTGAAGCTTTCTTT.

The chain couples TRBV19 to TRBJ1-5; TRBD1 matches 7 bases. Losses at the gene ends were 3 bases for V and 2 bases for J; bases not matched to a gene: 7. This CDR3 is built from 16 residues. CDR1 is LNHDA, CDR2 SQIVND, per germline (reference sequence). The DNA for the CDR3 is TGTGCCAGTAGTATGTTGAGGGGGCTAGGCAATCAGCCCCAGCATTTT. Protein: CASSMLRGLGNQPQHF.

The chain has TRBV28 and TRBJ2-1; D not certain. Germline V gene lookup returns CDR1 MDHEN and CDR2 SYDVKM. The CDR3 loop spans 13 amino acids. Trimming shortened V by 4 bases and J by 8 bases, and 12 bases separated the two germline ends. DNA of the CDR3: TGTGCCAGCAGTTCTCCGCAAGGCGATGAGCAGTTCTTC. Its translation: CASSSPQGDEQFF.

This clonotype has only a few counts. This rearrangement joins TRBV9 to TRBJ2-1; TRBD2 aligns across 10 bases. CDR1 is SGDLS and CDR2 is YYNGEE in the germline V gene. The CDR3 sequence is 18 residues long. V gave up 3 bases and J gave up 0 bases; unmatched junction bases: 9. Written as DNA, the CDR3 is TGTGCCAGCAGCGCCCCGACTAGCGGGCCGAGCTCCTACAATGAGCAGTTCTTC. Encoded protein: CASSAPTSGPSSYNEQFF. The entire variable domain, with the rest obtained from reference TRBV9 and TRBJ2-1, is as follows: DSGVTQTPKHLITATGQRVTLRCSPRSGDLSVYWYQQSLDQGLQFLIQYYNGEERAKGNILERFSAQQFPDLHSELNLSSLELGDSALYFCASSAPTSGPSSYNEQFFGPGTRLTVL.

The V and J genes are TRBV7-9 and TRBJ1-3; the match to TRBD1 covers 7 bases. The V gene end was trimmed by 10 bases and the J gene end by 0 bases; junction bases not matched to a gene: 12. The CDR3 has 16 residues. The germline CDR1 and CDR2 sequences are SEHNR and FQNEAQ (reference sequence). CDR3 protein: CAIFRRQGSSGNTIYF. CDR3 coding DNA: TGTGCCATCTTTCGGAGACAGGGTAGCTCTGGAAACACCATATATTTT.

The V call is TRBV4-1, the J call TRBJ1-6; D ambiguous. The CDR3 runs to 15 residues. CDR1 and CDR2 from the germline V gene are MGHRA and YSYEKL. The V gene lost 4 bases and the J gene lost 7 bases, with 14 bases spanning the gap. CDR3: CASSLYGDNNSPLHF. The CDR3 coding sequence is TGCGCCAGCAGCCTATACGGAGACAACAATTCACCCCTCCACTTT.

V and J are TRBV27 and TRBJ1-2, with D unresolved. The CDR3 length is 13 residues. The V gene's germline CDR1 is MNHEY and CDR2 SMNVEV (reference sequence). V gave up 3 bases and J gave up 2 bases, with 7 bases separating them. CDR3 sequence (DNA): TGTGCCAGCAGTTTCACGGAGAACTATGGCTACACCTTC. Its translation: CASSFTENYGYTF.

This clonotype has at least ten counts. The CDR3 DNA is TGTGCCAGCAGCCCCCCGGGGAGCGATGGCTACACCTTC. It specifies CASSPPGSDGYTF. This chain joins TRBV7-6 and TRBJ1-2; D not certain. Trimming cost V 5 bases and J 6 bases, with 13 bases left between them. The CDR3 consists of 13 residues. Germline V gene sequence: CDR1 SGHVS, CDR2 FNYEAQ.

The chain recombines TRBV12-3 or TRBV12-4 with TRBJ2-1; D is unresolved. The CDR3 totals 12 residues. The V gene lost 5 bases and the J gene lost 8 bases, with 10 bases spanning the gap. In DNA, the CDR3 is TGTGCCAGCAGTACCAGTTTGGATGAGCAGTTCTTC. As protein: CASSTSLDEQFF.

This clonotype came up a few times. V usage is TRBV14 and J usage is TRBJ2-5; TRBD2 is a possible D gene (5 bases). This CDR3 region has 15 residues. V shed 2 bases and J shed 0 bases, with 10 bases lying between them. Germline-derived CDR1 and CDR2 are SGHDN and FVKESK. CDR3 loop: CASSQYDYNQETQYF. The CDR3 DNA reads as TGTGCCAGCAGCCAATACGACTACAACCAAGAGACCCAGTACTTC.

In this sample, this clonotype turned up a few times. The genes are TRBV6-5 and TRBJ2-2, with D perhaps matching TRBD1 or TRBD2 (5 bases each). The CDR3 runs to 13 residues. Germline V gives CDR1 MNHEY, CDR2 SVGAGI. The germline V and J ends were trimmed by 2 bases and 4 bases, with 5 bases remaining between them. CDR3 sequence reads: CASSYGTTGELFF. CDR3 sequence (DNA): TGTGCCAGCAGTTACGGGACCACCGGGGAGCTGTTTTTT.

The V call is TRBV6-6, the J call TRBJ2-7; no reliable D call. The ends were cut back, 3 bases at V and 3 bases at J, with 3 bases in the middle. The CDR3 runs 11 residues. CDR1 MNHNY and CDR2 SVGAGI come from the germline V gene (reference sequence). The CDR3 protein is CASSYDYEQYF. DNA for the CDR3: TGTGCCAGCAGTTATGACTACGAGCAGTACTTC.

V gene TRBV5-1 combines with J gene TRBJ1-1; D remains unclear. The V and J ends lost 4 bases and 4 bases respectively, with 17 bases between them. CDR1 SGHRS and CDR2 YFSETQ come from the germline V gene. This CDR3 has 15 amino acids. The CDR3 nucleotides read TGCGCCAGCAGCCTCTGGGTAGGAGGGAGCACTGAAGCTTTCTTT. Its protein product is CASSLWVGGSTEAFF.

This rearrangement joins TRBV9 to TRBJ1-1; TRBD1 might be the D (6 bases). Trimming shortened V by 2 bases and J by 8 bases, and 13 bases separated the two germline ends. From germline, CDR1 is SGDLS and CDR2 YYNGEE. The CDR3 runs to 13 residues. This CDR3 reads CASSVDGGEEAFF. The CDR3 nucleotides read TGTGCCAGCAGCGTCGACGGGGGCGAGGAAGCTTTCTTT.

The chain has TRBV7-9 and TRBJ2-7; 7 bases are a match to TRBD1. CDR1 SEHNR and CDR2 FQNEAQ come from the germline V gene (reference sequence). This CDR3 is built from 16 residues. V trimming: 3 bases; J trimming: 0 bases; junction bases outside the gene matches: 8. The CDR3 DNA reads as TGTGCCAGCAGCTTCCCTGGGACAGCCCGCTCCTACGAGCAGTACTTC. The encoded protein is CASSFPGTARSYEQYF.

Only a few counts were recorded for this clonotype. The chain employs TRBV4-3 and TRBJ2-3; D is uncertain. CDR3 length equals 16 residues. Trimming left V 0 bases short and J 3 bases short, with 13 bases between. Germline V gene data show CDR1 as LGHNA and CDR2 as YSLEER. The CDR3 nucleotides are TGCGCCAGCAGCCAAGATGACTCGCTACTAACAGATACGCAGTATTTT. Translated, it gives CASSQDDSLLTDTQYF.

The sample holds a few counts of this clonotype. The V and J genes are TRBV7-3 and TRBJ1-2, with a tentative D call TRBD1 (5 bases). CDR3 length: 13 residues. Germline loops: CDR1 SGHTA, CDR2 FQGTGA. The V end lost 0 bases, the J end lost 8 bases, and 10 bases lay between the germline ends. CDR3 bases: TGTGCCAGCAGCTTAACGACTGGGGCCGGCTACACCTTC. This encodes CASSLTTGAGYTF.

As concerns this clonotype: The junction does not match germline at one end; this may be a read error. The gene calls are TRBV11-2 and TRBJ2-3; TRBD2 aligns across 9 bases. The CDR3 runs to 18 residues. The germline CDR1 and CDR2 sequences are SGHAT and FQNNGV. The DNA for the CDR3 is TGTGCCGGCAGCCCAACCCCTAGCGGGGAGAGACCCACAGATACGCAGTATTTT. Its translation: CAGSPTPSGERPTDTQYF.

This clonotype was detected once. The chain is built from TRBV12-5 and TRBJ1-2, with D possibly being TRBD1 (6 bases). The V and J ends lost 1 base and 0 bases respectively, with 12 bases between them. Germline V gene data show CDR1 as LGHNT and CDR2 as FRNRAP. This CDR3 contains 16 residues. CDR3 DNA: TGTGCTAGTGGTTTGGGTGACAGGAAGACTAACTATGGCTACACCTTC. Protein product: CASGLGDRKTNYGYTF.

The CDR3 sequence: CASIGGDTEAFF. CDR3 bases: TGTGCCAGCATTGGGGGGGACACTGAAGCTTTCTTT. The chain uses TRBV2 and TRBJ1-1; tentatively, D is TRBD1 (5 bases). Trimming removed 7 bases at V and 3 bases at J, with 9 bases between. CDR1 and CDR2 (germline): SNHLY, FYNNEI. The CDR3 extends over 12 amino acids.

This clonotype was recorded a few times. This chain uses TRBV6-6 with TRBJ2-7; D not certain. The CDR3 is made up of 13 amino acids. Germline CDR1 is MNHNY and CDR2 is SVGAGI (reference sequence). Trimming cost V 6 bases and J 5 bases, with 14 bases left between them. The CDR3 reads CASSFTVLHEQYV. For the CDR3, the DNA is TGTGCCAGCAGCTTCACGGTCTTGCACGAGCAGTACGTC.

This clonotype has only a few counts. This chain links TRBV6-2 or TRBV6-3 with TRBJ2-1; D might be TRBD1 (5 bases). The V gene lost 4 bases and the J gene lost 0 bases, with 13 bases spanning the gap. Germline-derived CDR1 and CDR2 are MNHEY and SVGEGT. The CDR3 sequence is 16 residues long. DNA for the CDR3: TGTGCCAGCAGTTCGACAGTCCCTAGCTCCTACAATGAGCAGTTCTTC. This encodes CASSSTVPSSYNEQFF.

The rearrangement joins TRBV10-3 to TRBJ2-7; 11 bases line up with TRBD2. V shed 2 bases and J 3 bases; nucleotides not matched to a gene: 9. Germline V lookup: CDR1 ENHRY, CDR2 SYGVKD. CDR3 length: 17 residues. This CDR3 is CAISEPLAGGPNYEQYF. In DNA, the CDR3 is TGTGCCATCAGTGAGCCTTTAGCGGGGGGGCCAAACTACGAGCAGTACTTC.

The rearrangement links TRBV6-2 or TRBV6-3 to TRBJ2-7; TRBD2 might be the D (5 bases). V was trimmed by 2 bases and J by 4 bases, leaving 9 bases between them. Germline V gene data show CDR1 as MNHEY and CDR2 as SVGEGT. This CDR3 is built from 13 residues. The CDR3 region is CASSYQEDYEQYV. The CDR3 DNA follows: TGTGCCAGCAGTTACCAGGAGGATTACGAGCAGTACGTC.

This clonotype showed up just once. The V call is TRBV4-1, the J call TRBJ2-1; 10 nucleotides align to TRBD1. CDR3 length: 12 amino acids. J gave up 7 bases and V 8 bases, and 2 bases lay outside the gene matches. Looked up from germline, CDR1 is MGHRA and CDR2 is YSYEKL. This CDR3 reads CASGQGVNEQFF. The CDR3 bases are TGCGCCAGCGGACAGGGGGTGAATGAGCAGTTCTTC.

This clonotype has a handful of counts. The chain links TRBV27 to TRBJ2-5, with D perhaps TRBD2 (6 bases). CDR1 is MNHEY and CDR2 is SMNVEV in the germline V gene (reference sequence). The ends were cut back, 3 bases at V and 6 bases at J, with 17 bases in the middle. The CDR3 has 15 amino acids. This chain's CDR3 is CASSLSRRGLKTQYF. In DNA, the CDR3 is TGTGCCAGCAGTTTGAGTCGTCGGGGGTTGAAGACCCAGTACTTC.

In its sample, this clonotype was seen a few times. The chain couples TRBV7-9 to TRBJ2-2, with 11 bases that match TRBD2. There are 16 residues in the CDR3. Per the germline V gene, CDR1 is SEHNR and CDR2 is FQNEAQ (reference sequence). Losses at the gene ends were 4 bases for V and 5 bases for J; bases not matched to a gene: 6. This CDR3 is CASSSAGLAATGELFF. CDR3 bases: TGTGCCAGCAGCTCAGCGGGACTAGCGGCAACCGGGGAGCTGTTTTTT.

This clonotype was seen ten or more times. V is TRBV7-9 and J is TRBJ2-5; D is perhaps TRBD2 (6 bases). The CDR3 length is 12 residues. V was cut by 10 bases and J by 4 bases, with 13 bases left in between. Germline values: CDR1 SEHNR, CDR2 FQNEAQ (reference sequence). The CDR3 nucleotides read TGTGCCACTAAGGGAGGTGGAGAGACCCAGTACTTC. Its protein is CATKGGGETQYF.

This clonotype appeared a few times. The chain employs TRBV6-6 and TRBJ2-3, with D maybe TRBD2 (7 bases). CDR1 MNHNY and CDR2 SVGAGI come from the germline V gene (reference sequence). Trimming left V 2 bases short and J 0 bases short, with 12 bases between. The CDR3 totals 16 residues. CDR3 amino acids: CASSYGRGPSTDTQYF. In nucleotides, the CDR3 is TGTGCCAGCAGTTACGGGCGGGGGCCTAGCACAGATACGCAGTATTTT.